This T cell receptor beta chain came from a study of blood T cell repertoires in COVID-19. After removal of 6 bases from V and 3 bases from J, the junction contained 3 bases not matched to a gene. This CDR3 spans 13 amino acids. CDR1 and CDR2 from the germline V gene are MDHEN and SYDVKM. Clones were sequenced by immunoSEQ multiplex PCR, and TCRdb holds only the in-frame ones, with some missing. The sample records about 270,000 clones, under 95% being singletons. The sequenced material came from PBMCs or T cells enriched from blood (not recorded which). This clonotype originated in a middle-aged woman with acute COVID-19. This chain connects TRBV28 to TRBJ2-3; 7 nucleotides agree with TRBD1. The CDR3 loop reads CASSPGGTDTQYF. The CDR3 coding sequence is TGTGCCAGCAGCCCAGGGGGTACAGATACGCAGTATTTT.